This T cell receptor beta chain was retrieved from a study of T-cell reconstitution after alpha-beta-depleted transplantation in children. The authors prepared the TCRbeta library with unique molecular identifiers. Via MiXCR, TCRdb re-called the PCR reads, giving one row per CDR3 protein. The sample carries 490,000 or so distinct CDR3 sequences, under 15% recorded once. In its sample, this clonotype was seen a few times. The sequencing used PBMCs from the stem cell graft donor, collected from the stem cell graft. The TCR comes from a human donor who donated a stem cell graft to a child with combined immunodeficiency.

DNA of the CDR3: TGTGCCAGCAGCTTAAGTTCGTGGGGTCCGGACACAGATACGCAGTATTTT. It codes for CASSLSSWGPDTDTQYF. This chain joins TRBV7-3 and TRBJ2-3; D is uncertain. The V gene lost 1 base and the J gene lost 2 bases, with 16 bases spanning the gap. Germline lookup yields CDR1 SGHTA and CDR2 FQGTGA. The CDR3 has 17 residues.